The rows below give T cell receptor beta chains drawn from one sample of a study of blood T cell repertoires in COVID-19. Sequencing was performed with immunoSEQ multiplex PCR; in TCRdb, only in-frame clones are kept and a portion is missing. The table has 85,000 to 120,000 clones, more than 85% seen once. Material for sequencing was peripheral blood. The source of these receptors is a man in his fifties with active or convalescent COVID-19. The CDR3 runs from the conserved cysteine through the conserved F or W. A D gene is named only where the DNA matches it firmly. Not all rows give a size; the values are once, few, many and, for expanded clones, a class.

size	V	D	J	CDR3	DNA
-	TRBV6-9	-	TRBJ1-2	CASSWPTGVSHGYTF	TGTGCCAGCAGTTGGCCGACGGGAGTTAGCCATGGCTACACCTTC
-	TRBV18	-	TRBJ1-6	CASSPSGTLEGSPLHF	TGTGCCAGCTCACCCTCCGGGACTTTAGAGGGTTCACCCCTCCACTTT
-	TRBV6-5	-	TRBJ1-1	CASSYSRRANTEAFF	TGTGCCAGCAGTTACTCGAGGCGAGCGAACACTGAAGCTTTCTTT
-	TRBV6-2/TRBV6-3	TRBD1	TRBJ1-6	CASSYSFPGGSPLHF	TGTGCCAGCAGTTATTCTTTTCCAGGGGGCTCTCCCCTCCACTTT
-	TRBV7-9	TRBD2	TRBJ2-7	CASSLGVGGNYEQYF	TGTGCCAGCAGCTTAGGGGTCGGGGGGAACTACGAGCAGTACTTC
-	TRBV29-1	-	TRBJ2-7	CSAGDTGYEQYF	TGCAGCGCCGGCGATACAGGCTACGAGCAGTACTTC
-	TRBV6-2/TRBV6-3	TRBD1	TRBJ1-2	CASSTRDRDYGYTF	TGTGCCAGCAGTACCCGAGACAGGGACTATGGCTACACCTTC
-	TRBV7-9	-	TRBJ1-6	CASSVEGSSYNSPLHF	TGTGCCAGCAGCGTAGAAGGGAGCTCCTATAATTCACCCCTCCACTTT
-	TRBV7-2	-	TRBJ2-5	CASSPTPGLETQYF	TGTGCCAGCAGTCCGACCCCAGGGCTGGAGACCCAGTACTTC
-	TRBV10-3	TRBD1	TRBJ1-3	CAITPGQAAGNTIYF	TGTGCCATCACTCCGGGACAGGCTGCTGGAAACACCATATATTTT
-	TRBV15	TRBD1	TRBJ1-1	CATRQGEVFTEAFF	TGTGCCACCCGACAGGGGGAGGTATTCACTGAAGCTTTCTTT
once	TRBV10-3	TRBD1	TRBJ2-1	CAISRQSGTVGGEIQSREQFF	TGTGCCATCAGTAGGCAAAGTGGGACAGTTGGAGGCGAAATCCAATCCAGGGAGCAGTTCTTC
-	TRBV4-1	TRBD1	TRBJ1-2	CASSLSGTGTYGYTF	TGCGCCAGCAGCCTGAGCGGGACAGGGACCTATGGCTACACCTTC
-	TRBV28	-	TRBJ1-2	CASRLERGYTF	TGTGCCAGCAGACTTGAGCGTGGCTACACCTTC
-	TRBV7-8	-	TRBJ1-6	CASRRQDSPLHF	TGTGCCAGCAGGCGACAGGATTCACCCCTCCACTTT
-	TRBV5-8	TRBD1	TRBJ1-1	CASPGQVYMNTEAFF	TGTGCCAGCCCGGGACAGGTCTACATGAACACTGAAGCTTTCTTT
-	TRBV6-2/TRBV6-3	-	TRBJ1-5	CASSSTQTSNQPQHF	TGTGCCAGCAGCTCGACACAAACTAGCAATCAGCCCCAGCATTTT